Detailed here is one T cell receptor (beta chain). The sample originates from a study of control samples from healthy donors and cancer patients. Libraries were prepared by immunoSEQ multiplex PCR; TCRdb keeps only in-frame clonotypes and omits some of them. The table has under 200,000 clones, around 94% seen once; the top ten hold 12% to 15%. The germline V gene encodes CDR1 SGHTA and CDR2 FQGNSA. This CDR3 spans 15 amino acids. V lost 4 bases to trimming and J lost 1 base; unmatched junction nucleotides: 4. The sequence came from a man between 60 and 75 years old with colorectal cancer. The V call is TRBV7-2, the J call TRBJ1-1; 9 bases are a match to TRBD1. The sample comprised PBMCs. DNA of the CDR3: TGTGCCAGCAGCTCCTGGACAGGGGCGAACACTGAAGCTTTCTTT. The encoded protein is CASSSWTGANTEAFF.